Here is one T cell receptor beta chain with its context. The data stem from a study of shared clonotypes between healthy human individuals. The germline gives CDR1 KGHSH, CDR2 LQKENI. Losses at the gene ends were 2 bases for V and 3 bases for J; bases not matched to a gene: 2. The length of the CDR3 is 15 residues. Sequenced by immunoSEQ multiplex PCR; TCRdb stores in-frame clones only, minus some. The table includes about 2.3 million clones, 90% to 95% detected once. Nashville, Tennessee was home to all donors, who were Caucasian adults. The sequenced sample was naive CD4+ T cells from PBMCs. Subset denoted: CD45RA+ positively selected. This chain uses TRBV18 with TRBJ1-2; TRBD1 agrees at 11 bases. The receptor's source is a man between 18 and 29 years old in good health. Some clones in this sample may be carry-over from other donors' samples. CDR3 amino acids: CASSPRDRGDYGYTF. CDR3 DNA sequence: TGTGCCAGCTCACCAAGGGACAGGGGGGACTATGGCTACACCTTC.